The clone carrying this T cell receptor beta chain was counted ten times or more. The antigen remains unidentified. The entry originates in a study of CD8 T cells in ankylosing spondylitis. Overall study results and limits: Characteristic of ankylosing spondylitis blood, it appeared, was a TCR beta motif comprising eight highly homologous variants.

From the 5' RACE reads, TCRdb called clonotypes with MiXCR, one entry per CDR3 protein. The table shows about 42,000 distinct CDR3 sequences, with approximately 3.6% occurring only once. V lost 4 bases to trimming and J lost 0 bases, with 14 bases between them. Germline loops: CDR1 SGDLS, CDR2 YYNGEE. The CDR3 consists of 15 residues. The source of this sequence is a female donor with ankylosing spondylitis or in good health (not recorded which). This chain connects TRBV9 to TRBJ2-7, with D perhaps assigned TRBD1 or TRBD2 (5 bases each). The specimen sequenced was blood, either unsorted or a sorted T cell fraction (not recorded which). The CDR3 DNA reads as TGTGCCAGCAGCTTCGGGACCGGTAGCTCCTACGAGCAGTACTTC. This codes for CASSFGTGSSYEQYF.